This T cell receptor (beta chain) was profiled in a study of blood T cell repertoires in COVID-19 (dated by TCRdb to the early 2020s). As for the study more broadly: Collaborator samples came from the United States, Italy and Spain and covered acute and convalescent phases of COVID-19. Sample metadata almost always included a de-identified subject ID, COVID-19 status, age in years and sex. The material from the prospective study consisted of cDNA or gDNA derived from T cells, B-cell-depleted T cells, or PBMCs. The samples were drawn from the first 160 participants of the ongoing ImmuneRACE study and from 1,254 subjects provided by 6 global collaborators. The repertoires were released in a freely available public database meant as a resource for research on the immune response to SARS-CoV-2. The dataset comprised deeply sampled blood TCRbeta repertoires from subjects exposed to, actively infected with, or recovered from COVID-19. Where available, HLA class I and class II types were obtained from metadata supplied by the sample provider rather than from assay-based typing. What the study reported, not specific to this receptor: Clinical and demographic metadata were provided uncurated, with the amount varying by source and participant.

Via the germline V gene, CDR1 is MGHRA and CDR2 YSYEKL. The CDR3 starts with the cysteine, ends with the phenylalanine, and has 17 residues. The only DNA kept is the CDR3, 51 bases in frame from the first base. V lost 4 bases and J lost 5 bases, and the count of bases not matched to a germline gene is 13. This clone was recorded once. The target of this receptor is not known. Per-nucleotide qualities are absent, and no much larger clonotype sits a single base away. The immunoSEQ Assay, a bias-controlled multiplex PCR, was used to amplify TCRbeta CDR3 regions from genomic DNA. Per the original workflow: The number of nucleated cells in each sample was estimated from the amplification of reference gene primers within the assay. To quantify the absolute abundance of each unique TCRbeta CDR3 rearrangement, sequence reads were collapsed and filtered. For each sample, productive Simpson clonality was calculated as the square root of Simpson's diversity index over productive rearrangements. The table comes from immuneACCESS by way of TCRdb, which keeps in-frame sequences with V and J called. Part of the clones is missing from these tables; in studies checked, under half for an unresolved V gene and the rest for unknown reasons. The DNA gave D and trimming, while V, J and clone size come from that table. The sample data list 130,000 to 150,000 clones, and 87% of these were observed just once. About 11% of the sample goes to the ten largest clones.

Enrolling through a virtual design, the prospective study's participants ranged in age from roughly 18 to 89 years and lived across roughly 23 United States geographic areas. In the prospective study, participants were assigned to cohorts based on the clinical history participants reported in a screening survey and a study questionnaire. Recovered participants in ImmuneRACE Cohort 3 were defined as having two consecutive negative NP/OP PCR tests, clearance from a healthcare professional, or resolution of symptoms. Mobile phlebotomists in the prospective study collected whole blood, serum and a nasopharyngeal or oropharyngeal swab from every participant. Participants in the prospective study had the option to provide additional blood draws and questionnaires over a roughly 2-month period. Before DNA extraction, blood samples from the prospective study were shipped at room temperature or frozen.

The clonotype was recovered from a man in his sixties who had recovered from COVID-19. The material sequenced was PBMCs or T cells enriched from blood (not recorded which). The sequence is built from TRBV4-1 and TRBJ1-2; 10 middle bases align to TRBD1. The base sequence is TGCGCCAGCAGCCTCCGGGACAGGGGAGATACCCCTTATGGCTACACCTTC. This translates into CASSLRDRGDTPYGYTF.